Reported below is one TCR beta chain. Measured with immunoSEQ multiplex PCR; TCRdb has only the in-frame clones, and not every one. In the table there are hundreds of thousands of clones, about nine tenths of which are singletons. Treatment of the sample: some 20 received Ad26.COV2.S at low or high dose, single or two shots; about 5 received placebo; per-sample allocation not given. At day 63 after the first vaccine or placebo injection, samples were drawn. V was clipped by 6 bases and J by 2 bases; unmatched bases: 11. Germline-derived CDR1 and CDR2 are KGHSH and LQKENI. This CDR3 spans 17 amino acids. These data belong to a study of Ad26.COV2.S vaccination and SARS-CoV-2 variants. About the study: Among those in the COV1001 Ad26.COV2.S trial arm was the donor.

The chain has TRBV18 and TRBJ1-3; TRBD1 agrees at 9 bases. This sample comprised peripheral blood, obtained in a trial of Ad26.COV2.S vaccine versus placebo. The TCR was taken from a person between 18 and 65 years old who received the Ad26.COV2.S COVID-19 vaccine or a placebo. DNA of the CDR3: TGTGCCAGCTCGCCTAAACTCCGGACAGGGGCTGGAAACACCATATATTTT. It translates to CASSPKLRTGAGNTIYF.